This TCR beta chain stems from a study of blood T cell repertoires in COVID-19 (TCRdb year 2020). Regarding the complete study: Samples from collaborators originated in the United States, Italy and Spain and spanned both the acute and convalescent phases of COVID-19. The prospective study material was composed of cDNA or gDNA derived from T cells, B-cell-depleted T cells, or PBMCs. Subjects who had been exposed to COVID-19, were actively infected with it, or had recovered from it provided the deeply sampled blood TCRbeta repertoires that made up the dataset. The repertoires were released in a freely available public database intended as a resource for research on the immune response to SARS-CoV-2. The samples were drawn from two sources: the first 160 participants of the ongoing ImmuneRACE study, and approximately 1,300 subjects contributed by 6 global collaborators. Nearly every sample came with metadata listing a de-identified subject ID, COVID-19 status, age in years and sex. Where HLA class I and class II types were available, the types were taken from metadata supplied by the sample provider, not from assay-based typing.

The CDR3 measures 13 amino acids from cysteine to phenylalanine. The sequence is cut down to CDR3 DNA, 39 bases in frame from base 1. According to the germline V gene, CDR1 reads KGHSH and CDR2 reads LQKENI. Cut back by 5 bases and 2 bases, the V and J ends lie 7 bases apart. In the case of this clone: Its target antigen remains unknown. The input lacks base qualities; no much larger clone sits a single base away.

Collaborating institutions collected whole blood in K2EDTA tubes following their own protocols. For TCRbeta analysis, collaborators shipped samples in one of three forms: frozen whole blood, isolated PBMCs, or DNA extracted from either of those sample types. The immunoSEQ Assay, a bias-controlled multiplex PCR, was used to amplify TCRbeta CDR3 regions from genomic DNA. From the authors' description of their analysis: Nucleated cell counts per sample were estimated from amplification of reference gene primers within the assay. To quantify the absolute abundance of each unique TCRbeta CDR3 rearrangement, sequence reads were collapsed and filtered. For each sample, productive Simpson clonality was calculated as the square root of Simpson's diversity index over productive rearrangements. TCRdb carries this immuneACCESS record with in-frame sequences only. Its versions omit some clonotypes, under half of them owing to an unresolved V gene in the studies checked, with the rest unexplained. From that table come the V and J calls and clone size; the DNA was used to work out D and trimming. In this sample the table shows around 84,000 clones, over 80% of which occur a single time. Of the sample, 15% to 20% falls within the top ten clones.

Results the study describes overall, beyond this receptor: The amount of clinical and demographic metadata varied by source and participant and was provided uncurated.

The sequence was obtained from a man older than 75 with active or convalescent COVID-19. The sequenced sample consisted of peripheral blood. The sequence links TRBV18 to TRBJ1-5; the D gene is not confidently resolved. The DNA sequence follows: TGTGCCAGCTCATCTTCCCGCAATCAGCCCCAGCATTTT. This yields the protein CASSSSRNQPQHF.